The rows below give T cell receptor beta chains drawn from one sample of a study of PD-L1 blockade in urothelial cancer. Libraries were prepared by immunoSEQ multiplex PCR; TCRdb keeps only in-frame clonotypes and omits some of them. The sample has roughly 76,000 clones, approximately 89% seen once. The sequences come from PBMCs, collected around atezolizumab (anti-PD-L1) treatment. The receptors derive from an elderly woman with urothelial cancer. Both conserved end residues are part of each CDR3. Fields, in order: CDR3 protein, V gene, J gene, clone size. Clone size is stated in some rows and not others, as once, few, many or a class when expanded.

CASSLGSGREETQYF	TRBV7-3	TRBJ2-5	-
CASSARQGPTEAFF	TRBV25-1	TRBJ1-1	-
CASSGGQGLSYEQYF	TRBV10-1	TRBJ2-7	-
CASSAQQSEAFF	TRBV7-6	TRBJ1-1	few
CASSPGQNYGYTF	TRBV5-1	TRBJ1-2	-
CASSPSTLGTSPNNEQFF	TRBV9	TRBJ2-1	-
CASSLKQGTGNTEAFF	TRBV18	TRBJ1-1	-
CASSTPTSGNNEQFF	TRBV28	TRBJ2-1	-
CASSKAYLLGWGETSSNQPQHF	TRBV21-1	TRBJ1-5	-
CASTLPGGRGQPQHF	TRBV28	TRBJ1-5	-
CASSIGRVGVGGELFF	TRBV19	TRBJ2-2	-
CASSPTSGRVYEQYF	TRBV28	TRBJ2-7	once
CASTDSGSSSYNEQFF	TRBV28	TRBJ2-1	once
CASSPWRVAQPQHF	TRBV4-1	TRBJ1-5	-
CASSLISVSRGTEAFF	TRBV28	TRBJ1-1	-
CASSYVSGAYEQFF	TRBV6-6	TRBJ2-1	-
CASSLQGAPNTEAFF	TRBV9	TRBJ1-1	-
CASSLAGNNQPQHF	TRBV28	TRBJ1-5	once
CASSPLEGAKNIQYF	TRBV4-1	TRBJ2-4	-
CASSMDRAEKLFF	TRBV5-5	TRBJ1-4	-
CASSESPSGHRSSYEQYF	TRBV10-1	TRBJ2-7	once
CATRDDRGGETQYF	TRBV15	TRBJ2-5	-
CASSPLEAGGYNEQFF	TRBV5-1	TRBJ2-1	-
CASSMAGVQSGYTF	TRBV19	TRBJ1-2	few
CASSLTGSASYNEQFF	TRBV7-6	TRBJ2-1	-
CASSFLNSDGTDTQYF	TRBV27	TRBJ2-3	-
CASADSVTYGYTF	TRBV28	TRBJ1-2	-
CASRDSTNYEQYF	TRBV6-4	TRBJ2-7	-
CASIRDIEQFF	TRBV2	TRBJ2-1	-
CASTPSGRSYEQYF	TRBV28	TRBJ2-7	-
CASSTLAGSSYEQYF	TRBV6-1	TRBJ2-7	-
CASSDPSGRKYNEQFF	TRBV10-2	TRBJ2-1	-
CASAQGPPNEKLFF	TRBV6-1	TRBJ1-4	-
CASSRTRGSSYNEQFF	TRBV7-2	TRBJ2-1	-
CASSFSLGKGTSGSGEQFF	TRBV11-2	TRBJ2-1	-
CASSQGTSGRGEQFF	TRBV4-2	TRBJ2-1	-